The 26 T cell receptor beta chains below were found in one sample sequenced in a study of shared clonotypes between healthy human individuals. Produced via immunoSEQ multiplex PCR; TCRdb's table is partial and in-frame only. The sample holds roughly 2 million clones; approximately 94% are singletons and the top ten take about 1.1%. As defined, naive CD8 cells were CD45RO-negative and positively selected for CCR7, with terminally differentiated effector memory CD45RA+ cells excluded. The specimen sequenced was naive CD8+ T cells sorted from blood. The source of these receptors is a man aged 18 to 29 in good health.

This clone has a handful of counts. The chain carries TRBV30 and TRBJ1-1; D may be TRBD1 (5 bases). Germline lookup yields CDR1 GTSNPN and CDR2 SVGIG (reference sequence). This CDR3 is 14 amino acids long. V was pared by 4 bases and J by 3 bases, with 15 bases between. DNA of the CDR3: TGTGCCTGGACTATCAGGGAGTTGTACACTGAAGCTTTCTTT. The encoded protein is CAWTIRELYTEAFF. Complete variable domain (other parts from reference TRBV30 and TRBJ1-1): SQTIHQWPATLVQPVGSPLSLECTVEGTSNPNLYWYRQAAGRGLQLLFYSVGIGQISSEVPQNLSASRPQDRQFILSSKKLLLSDSGFYLCAWTIRELYTEAFFGQGTRLTVV.

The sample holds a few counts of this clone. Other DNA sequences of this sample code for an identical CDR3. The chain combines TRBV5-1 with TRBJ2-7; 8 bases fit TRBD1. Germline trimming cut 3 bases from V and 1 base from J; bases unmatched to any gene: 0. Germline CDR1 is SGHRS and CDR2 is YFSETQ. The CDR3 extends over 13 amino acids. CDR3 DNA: TGCGCCAGCAGCTGGACAGGGTCCTACGAGCAGTACTTC. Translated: CASSWTGSYEQYF.

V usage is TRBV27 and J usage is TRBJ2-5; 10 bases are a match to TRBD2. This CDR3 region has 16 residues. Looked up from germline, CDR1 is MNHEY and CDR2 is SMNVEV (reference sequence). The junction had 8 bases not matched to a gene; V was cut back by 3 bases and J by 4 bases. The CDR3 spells CASSFSFLAGAETQYF. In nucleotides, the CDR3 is TGTGCCAGCAGTTTCTCCTTCCTAGCGGGGGCAGAGACCCAGTACTTC.

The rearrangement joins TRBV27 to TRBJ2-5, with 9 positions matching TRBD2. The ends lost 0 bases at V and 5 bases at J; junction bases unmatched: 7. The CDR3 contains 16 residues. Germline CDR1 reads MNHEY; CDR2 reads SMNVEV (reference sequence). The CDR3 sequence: CASSLSLAGQLETQYF. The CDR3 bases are TGTGCCAGCAGTTTATCGCTAGCGGGGCAATTGGAGACCCAGTACTTC.

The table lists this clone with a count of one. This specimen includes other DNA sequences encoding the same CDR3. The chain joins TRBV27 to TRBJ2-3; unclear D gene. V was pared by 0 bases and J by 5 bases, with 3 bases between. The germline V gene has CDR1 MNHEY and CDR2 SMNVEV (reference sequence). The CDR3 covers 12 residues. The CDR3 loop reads CASSLSLDTQYF. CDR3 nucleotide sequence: TGTGCCAGCAGTTTATCGCTAGATACGCAGTATTTT.

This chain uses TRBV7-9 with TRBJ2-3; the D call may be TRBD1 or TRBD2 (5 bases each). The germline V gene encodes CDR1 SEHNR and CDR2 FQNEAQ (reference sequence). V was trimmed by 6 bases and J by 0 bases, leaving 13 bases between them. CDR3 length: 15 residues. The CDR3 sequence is CASRPGTTSTDTQYF. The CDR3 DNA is TGTGCCAGCAGGCCTGGGACGACGAGCACAGATACGCAGTATTTT.

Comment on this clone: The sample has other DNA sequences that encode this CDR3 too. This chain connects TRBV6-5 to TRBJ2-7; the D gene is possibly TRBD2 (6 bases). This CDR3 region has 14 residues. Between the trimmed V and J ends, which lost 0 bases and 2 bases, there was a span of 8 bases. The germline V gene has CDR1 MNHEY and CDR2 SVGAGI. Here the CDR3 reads CASSYSAGTYEQYF. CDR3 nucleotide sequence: TGTGCCAGCAGTTACTCGGCGGGAACCTACGAGCAGTACTTC.

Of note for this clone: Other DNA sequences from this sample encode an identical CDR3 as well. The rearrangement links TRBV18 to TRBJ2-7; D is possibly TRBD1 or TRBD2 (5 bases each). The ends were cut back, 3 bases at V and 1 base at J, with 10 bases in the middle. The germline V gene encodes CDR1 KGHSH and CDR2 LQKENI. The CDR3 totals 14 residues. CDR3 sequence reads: CASSPRDGSYEQYF. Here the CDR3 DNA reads TGTGCCAGCTCACCCCGGGACGGTTCCTACGAGCAGTACTTC.

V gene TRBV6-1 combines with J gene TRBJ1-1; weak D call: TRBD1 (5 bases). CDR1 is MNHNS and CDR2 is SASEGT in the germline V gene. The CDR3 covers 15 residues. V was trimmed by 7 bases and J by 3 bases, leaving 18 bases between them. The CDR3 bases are TGTGCCAGCAAGGCCCCATTGGCGGGGGACACTGAAGCTTTCTTT. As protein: CASKAPLAGDTEAFF.

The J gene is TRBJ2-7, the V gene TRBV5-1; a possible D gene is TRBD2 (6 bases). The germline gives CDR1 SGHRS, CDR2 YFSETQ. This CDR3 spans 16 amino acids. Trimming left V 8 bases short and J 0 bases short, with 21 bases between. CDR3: CASSTVGVGGSYEQYF. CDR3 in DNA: TGCGCCAGTTCTACGGTAGGGGTGGGAGGCTCCTACGAGCAGTACTTC.

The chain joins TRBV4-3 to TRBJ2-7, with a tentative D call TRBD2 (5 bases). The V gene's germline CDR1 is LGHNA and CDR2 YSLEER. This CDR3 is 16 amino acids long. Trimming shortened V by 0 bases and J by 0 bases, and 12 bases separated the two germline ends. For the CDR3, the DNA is TGCGCCAGCAGCCAAGAGGTTCTAGGGAGCTCCTACGAGCAGTACTTC. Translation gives CASSQEVLGSSYEQYF.

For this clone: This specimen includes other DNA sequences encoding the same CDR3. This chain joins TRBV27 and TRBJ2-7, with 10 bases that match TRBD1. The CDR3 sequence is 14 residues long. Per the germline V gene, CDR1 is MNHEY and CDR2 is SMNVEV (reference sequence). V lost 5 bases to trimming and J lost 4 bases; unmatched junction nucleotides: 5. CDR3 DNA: TGTGCCAGCAGTGCGACAGGGGGCGGGTACGAGCAGTACTTC. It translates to CASSATGGGYEQYF.

The CDR3 sequence is CASSFGGAGRSYEQYF. CDR3 DNA sequence: TGTGCCAGCAGTTTCGGCGGGGCGGGGCGTTCCTACGAGCAGTACTTC. The chain combines TRBV27 with TRBJ2-7, with D perhaps matching TRBD2 (6 bases). There are 16 residues in the CDR3. The ends were cut back, 3 bases at V and 1 base at J, with 16 bases in the middle. The germline V gene has CDR1 MNHEY and CDR2 SMNVEV (reference sequence).

CDR3 loop: CASSPLQGALLYEQFF. CDR3 in DNA: TGTGCCAGCTCACCATTACAGGGGGCGCTTCTGTATGAGCAGTTCTTC. The V call is TRBV18, the J call TRBJ2-1; TRBD1 agrees at 9 bases. The ends lost 2 bases at V and 8 bases at J; junction bases unmatched: 10. This CDR3 region has 16 residues. Germline CDR1 is KGHSH and CDR2 is LQKENI.

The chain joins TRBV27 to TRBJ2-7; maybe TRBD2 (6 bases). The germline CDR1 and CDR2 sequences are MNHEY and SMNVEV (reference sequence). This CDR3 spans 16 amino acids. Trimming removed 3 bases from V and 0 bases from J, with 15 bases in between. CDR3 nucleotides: TGTGCCAGCAGTTTTCTTGGGGGAGGACACTCCTACGAGCAGTACTTC. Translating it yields CASSFLGGGHSYEQYF.

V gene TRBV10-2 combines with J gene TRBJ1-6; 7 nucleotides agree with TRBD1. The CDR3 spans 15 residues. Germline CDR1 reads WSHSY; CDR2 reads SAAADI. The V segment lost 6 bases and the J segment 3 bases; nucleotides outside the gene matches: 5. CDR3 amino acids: CASSQTGIYNSPLHF. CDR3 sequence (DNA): TGCGCCAGCAGCCAGACAGGGATCTATAATTCACCCCTCCACTTT.

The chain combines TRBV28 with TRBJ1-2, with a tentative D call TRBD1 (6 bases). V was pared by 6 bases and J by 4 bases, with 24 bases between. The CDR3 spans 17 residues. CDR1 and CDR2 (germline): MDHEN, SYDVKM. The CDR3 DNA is TGTGCCAGCAGGTATCGGGGGGCAATCGTTCTGGGCTATGGCTACACCTTC. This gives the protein CASRYRGAIVLGYGYTF.

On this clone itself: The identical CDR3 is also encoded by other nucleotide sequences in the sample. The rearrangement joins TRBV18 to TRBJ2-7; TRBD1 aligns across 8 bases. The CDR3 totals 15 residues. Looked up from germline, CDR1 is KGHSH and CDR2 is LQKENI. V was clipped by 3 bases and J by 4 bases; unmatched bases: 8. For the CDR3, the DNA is TGTGCCAGCTCACCCGGGGCAGGGGGCAGTTACGAGCAGTACTTC. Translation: CASSPGAGGSYEQYF.

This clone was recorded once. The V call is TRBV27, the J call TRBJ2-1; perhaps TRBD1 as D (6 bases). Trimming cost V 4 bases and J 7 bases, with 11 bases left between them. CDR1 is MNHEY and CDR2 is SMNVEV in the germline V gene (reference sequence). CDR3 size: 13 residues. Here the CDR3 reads CASSWDGTNEQFF. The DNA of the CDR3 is TGTGCCAGCAGTTGGGACGGGACAAATGAGCAGTTCTTC.

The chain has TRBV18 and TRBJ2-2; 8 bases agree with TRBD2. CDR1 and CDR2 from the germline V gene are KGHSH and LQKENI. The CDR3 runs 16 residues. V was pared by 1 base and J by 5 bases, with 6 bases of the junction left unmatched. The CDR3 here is CASSPLSGGGTGELFF. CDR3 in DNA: TGTGCCAGCTCACCACTCAGCGGGGGCGGTACCGGGGAGCTGTTTTTT. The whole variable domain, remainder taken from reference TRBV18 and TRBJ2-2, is NAGVMQNPRHLVRRRGQEARLRCSPMKGHSHVYWYRQLPEEGLKFMVYLQKENIIDESGMPKERFSAEFPKEGPSILRIQQVVRGDSAAYFCASSPLSGGGTGELFFGEGSRLTVL.

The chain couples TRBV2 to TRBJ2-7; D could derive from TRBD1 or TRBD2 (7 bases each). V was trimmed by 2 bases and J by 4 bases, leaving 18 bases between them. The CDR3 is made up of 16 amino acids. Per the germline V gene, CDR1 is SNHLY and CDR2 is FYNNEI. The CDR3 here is CASSEYVAGGLYEQYF. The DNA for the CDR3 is TGTGCCAGCAGTGAATACGTGGCAGGGGGACTATACGAGCAGTACTTC. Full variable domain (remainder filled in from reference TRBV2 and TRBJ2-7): EPEVTQTPSHQVTQMGQEVILRCVPISNHLYFYWYRQILGQKVEFLVSFYNNEISEKSEIFDDQFSVERPDGSNFTLKIRSTKLEDSAMYFCASSEYVAGGLYEQYFGPGTRLTVT.

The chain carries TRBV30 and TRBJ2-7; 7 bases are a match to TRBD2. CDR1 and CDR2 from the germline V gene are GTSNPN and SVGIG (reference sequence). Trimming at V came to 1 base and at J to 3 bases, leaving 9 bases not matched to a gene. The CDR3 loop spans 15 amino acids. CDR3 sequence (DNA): TGTGCCTGGAGTGGCATAGGCGGGAGAGGCTACGAGCAGTACTTC. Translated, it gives CAWSGIGGRGYEQYF.

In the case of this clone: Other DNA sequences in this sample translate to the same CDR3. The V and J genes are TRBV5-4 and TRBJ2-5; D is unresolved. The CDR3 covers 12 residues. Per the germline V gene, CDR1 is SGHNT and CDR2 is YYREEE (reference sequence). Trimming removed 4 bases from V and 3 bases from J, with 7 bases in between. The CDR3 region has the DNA TGTGCCAGCAGCCTCGGAGAAGAGACCCAGTACTTC. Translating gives CASSLGEETQYF.

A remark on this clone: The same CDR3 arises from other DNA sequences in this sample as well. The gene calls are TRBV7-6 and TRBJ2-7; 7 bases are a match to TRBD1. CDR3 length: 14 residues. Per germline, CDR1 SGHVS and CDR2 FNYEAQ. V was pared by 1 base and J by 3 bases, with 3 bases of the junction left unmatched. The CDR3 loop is CASSLETGSYEQYF. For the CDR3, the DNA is TGTGCCAGCAGCTTAGAGACAGGGAGCTACGAGCAGTACTTC.

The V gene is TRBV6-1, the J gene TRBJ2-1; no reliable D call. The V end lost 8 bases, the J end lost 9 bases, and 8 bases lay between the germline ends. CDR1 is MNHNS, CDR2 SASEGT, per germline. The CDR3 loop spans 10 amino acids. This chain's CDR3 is CASRLGEQFF. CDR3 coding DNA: TGTGCCAGCCGACTCGGTGAGCAGTTCTTC.

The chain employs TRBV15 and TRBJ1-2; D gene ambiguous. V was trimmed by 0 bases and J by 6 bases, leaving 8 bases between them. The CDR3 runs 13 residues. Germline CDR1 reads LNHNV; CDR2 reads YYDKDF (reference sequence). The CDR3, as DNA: TGTGCCACCAGCAGAGACTGGCAGGATGGCTACACCTTC. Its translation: CATSRDWQDGYTF.